By sample fraction, the clone carrying this TCR beta chain is medium-sized. What it binds is unknown. Germline V gene sequence: CDR1 ENHRY, CDR2 SYGVKD. Germline trimming cut 3 bases from V and 2 bases from J; bases unmatched to any gene: 3. The length of the CDR3 is 14 residues. The data originate from a study of T cell repertoires in aging, cancer and after chemotherapy. A mixed TRB-A/B primer pool amplified rearranged TRB by multiplex touch-down PCR. TCRdb ran MiXCR on the multiplex PCR reads and lists one entry per CDR3 protein. The sample lists around 13,000 distinct CDR3 sequences; under 30% were seen once. Amplification of TCR beta used genomic DNA extracted from peripheral blood. Study results and limitations: In healthy donors, age-related TCR diversity loss mainly reflected lost richness.

Sequencing was performed on blood. The chain has TRBV10-3 and TRBJ1-2; 7 bases align to TRBD1. The sequence came from a human donor in good health. Here the CDR3 reads CAISDRQGNYGYTF. The DNA for the CDR3 is TGTGCCATCAGTGACAGACAGGGAAACTATGGCTACACCTTC.